Given below is one TCR beta chain in context. Its antigen remains unidentified. The data originate from a study of CD8+ T cells in alopecia areata. Study outcomes and limitations: Researchers reported that TCR sharing among patients proved less clear than in mice, possibly HLA-linked.

Regarding treatment: oral pan-JAK inhibitor, 5-10 mg twice daily. Individuals with alopecia areata gave both lesional scalp punch biopsies and peripheral blood for collection. Reverse transcription of extracted RNA yielded cDNA, which provided the sequencing template. The assay was immunoSEQ multiplex PCR, and TCRdb's table has in-frame clones only and misses some. Among 80,000 to 95,000 clones listed, 44% were seen once. V lost 3 bases to trimming and J lost 8 bases, with 13 bases between them. The CDR3 covers 13 residues. CDR1 MDHEN and CDR2 SYDVKM come from the germline V gene. The sample was CD8+ T cells sorted from blood, taken at week 24, from a patient treated with tofacitinib. This TCR derives from a human donor with alopecia areata. The V and J genes are TRBV28 and TRBJ1-1; D gene uncertain. This CDR3 reads CASSFLRTREAFF. CDR3 DNA: TGTGCCAGCAGTTTCTTACGCACCCGAGAAGCTTTCTTT. Full variable domain (rest looked up from reference TRBV28 and TRBJ1-1): DVKVTQSSRYLVKRTGEKVFLECVQDMDHENMFWYRQDPGLGLRLIYFSYDVKMKEKGDIPEGYSVSREKKERFSLILESASTNQTSMYLCASSFLRTREAFFGQGTRLTVV.